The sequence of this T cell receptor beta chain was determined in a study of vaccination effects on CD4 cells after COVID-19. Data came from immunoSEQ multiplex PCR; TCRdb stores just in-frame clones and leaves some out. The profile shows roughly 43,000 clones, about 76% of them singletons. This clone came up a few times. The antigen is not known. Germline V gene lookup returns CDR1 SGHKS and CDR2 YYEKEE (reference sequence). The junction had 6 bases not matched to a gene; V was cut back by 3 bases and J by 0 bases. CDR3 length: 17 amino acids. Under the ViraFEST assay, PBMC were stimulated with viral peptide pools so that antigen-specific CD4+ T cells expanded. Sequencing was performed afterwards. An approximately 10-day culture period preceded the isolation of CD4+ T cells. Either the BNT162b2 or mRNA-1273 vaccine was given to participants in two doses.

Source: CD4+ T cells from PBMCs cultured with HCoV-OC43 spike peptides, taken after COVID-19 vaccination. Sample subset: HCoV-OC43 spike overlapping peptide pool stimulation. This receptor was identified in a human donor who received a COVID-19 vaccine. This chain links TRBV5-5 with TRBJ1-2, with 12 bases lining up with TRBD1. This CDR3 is CASSSTGTGGSNYGYTF. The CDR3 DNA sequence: TGTGCCAGCAGCTCCACCGGGACAGGGGGCTCTAACTATGGCTACACCTTC.